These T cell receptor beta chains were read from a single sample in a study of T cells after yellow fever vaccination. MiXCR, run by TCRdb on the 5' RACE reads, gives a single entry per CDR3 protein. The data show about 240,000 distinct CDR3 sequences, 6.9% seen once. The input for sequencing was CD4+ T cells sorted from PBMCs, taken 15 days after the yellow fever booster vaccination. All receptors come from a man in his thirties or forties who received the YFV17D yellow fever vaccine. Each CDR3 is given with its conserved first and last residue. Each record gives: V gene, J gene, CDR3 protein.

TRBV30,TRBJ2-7,CAWSQASGSYEQYF
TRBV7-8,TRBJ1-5,CASSLGSINQPQHF
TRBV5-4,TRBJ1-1,CASSPRDGEAFF
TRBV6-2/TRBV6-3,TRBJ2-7,CATNPGQGSYEQYF
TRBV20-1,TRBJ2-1,CSARDPSGNILSEQFF
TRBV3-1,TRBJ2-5,CASSQDLGMETQYF
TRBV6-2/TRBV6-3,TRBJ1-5,CASSPDSPNQPQHF
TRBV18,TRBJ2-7,CASSHGLAGVYEQYF
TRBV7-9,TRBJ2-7,CASSLDRTGGGYEQYF
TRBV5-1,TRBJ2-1,CASSLEGQRLFSGRVNEQFF
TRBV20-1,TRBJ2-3,CSAPGLAGSSTDTQYF
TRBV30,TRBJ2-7,CAWSGLAGPEDF
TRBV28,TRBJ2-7,CAAGGQTYEQYF
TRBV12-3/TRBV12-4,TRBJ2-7,CASSPGLSLRYEQYF
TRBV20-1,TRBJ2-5,CSARATARETQYF
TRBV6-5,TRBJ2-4,CASSYSFRVAKNIQYF
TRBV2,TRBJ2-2,CASSIQGKTGELFF
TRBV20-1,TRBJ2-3,CSGGLAGSDTQYF
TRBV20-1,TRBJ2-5,CSAIRQAGGVKETQYF
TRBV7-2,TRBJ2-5,CASSLVQSPWGETQYF